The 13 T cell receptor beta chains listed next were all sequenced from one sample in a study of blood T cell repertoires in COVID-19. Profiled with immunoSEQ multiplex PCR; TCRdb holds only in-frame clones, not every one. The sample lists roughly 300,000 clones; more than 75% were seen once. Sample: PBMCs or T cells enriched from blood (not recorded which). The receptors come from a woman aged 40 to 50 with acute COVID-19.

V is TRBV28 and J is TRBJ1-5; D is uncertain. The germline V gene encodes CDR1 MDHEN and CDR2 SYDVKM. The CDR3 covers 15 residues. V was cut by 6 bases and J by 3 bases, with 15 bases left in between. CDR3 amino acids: CASRKVVSDNQPQHF. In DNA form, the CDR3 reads TGTGCCAGCAGGAAGGTTGTCAGCGACAATCAGCCCCAGCATTTT.

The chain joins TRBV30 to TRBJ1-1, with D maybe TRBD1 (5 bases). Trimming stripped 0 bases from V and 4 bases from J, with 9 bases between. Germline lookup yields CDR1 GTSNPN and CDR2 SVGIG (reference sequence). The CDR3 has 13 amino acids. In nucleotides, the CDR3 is TGTGCCTGGAGTGTTGGGGGGAGCACTGAAGCTTTCTTT. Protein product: CAWSVGGSTEAFF.

The DNA of the CDR3 is TGTGCCAGCAGCCAAGCGGGACAGAATAGGGAGACCCAGTACTTC. As protein: CASSQAGQNRETQYF. The chain has TRBV3-1 (or the pseudogene TRBV3-2) and TRBJ2-5; TRBD1 matches 7 bases. Germline CDR1 reads LGHDT; CDR2 reads YNNKEL (reference sequence). The V and J ends lost 1 base and 5 bases, in that order; junction bases with no gene match: 7. The CDR3 sequence is 15 residues long.

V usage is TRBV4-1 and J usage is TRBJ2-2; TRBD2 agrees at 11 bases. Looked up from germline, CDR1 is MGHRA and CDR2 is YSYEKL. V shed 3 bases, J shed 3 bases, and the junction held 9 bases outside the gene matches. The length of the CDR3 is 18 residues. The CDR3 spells CASSHPVSGRADTGELFF. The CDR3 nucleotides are TGCGCCAGCAGCCACCCCGTTAGCGGGAGGGCCGACACCGGGGAGCTGTTTTTT.

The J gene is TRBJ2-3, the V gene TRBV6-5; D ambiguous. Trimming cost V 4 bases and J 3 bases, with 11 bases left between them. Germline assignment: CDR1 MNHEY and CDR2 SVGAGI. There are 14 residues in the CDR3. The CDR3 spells CASSSTQATDTQYF. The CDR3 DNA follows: TGTGCCAGCAGTTCGACCCAGGCTACAGATACGCAGTATTTT.

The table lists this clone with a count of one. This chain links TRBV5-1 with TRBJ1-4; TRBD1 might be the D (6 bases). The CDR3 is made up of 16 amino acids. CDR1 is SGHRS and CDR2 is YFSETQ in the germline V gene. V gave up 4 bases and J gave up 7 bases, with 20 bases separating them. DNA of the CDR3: TGCGCCAGCAGCCCAGATTCAGGGGCGAGTGGTGAAAAACTGTTTTTT. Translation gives CASSPDSGASGEKLFF. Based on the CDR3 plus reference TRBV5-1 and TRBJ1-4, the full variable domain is KAGVTQTPRYLIKTRGQQVTLSCSPISGHRSVSWYQQTPGQGLQFLFEYFSETQRNKGNFPGRFSGRQFSNSRSEMNVSTLELGDSALYLCASSPDSGASGEKLFFGSGTQLSVL.

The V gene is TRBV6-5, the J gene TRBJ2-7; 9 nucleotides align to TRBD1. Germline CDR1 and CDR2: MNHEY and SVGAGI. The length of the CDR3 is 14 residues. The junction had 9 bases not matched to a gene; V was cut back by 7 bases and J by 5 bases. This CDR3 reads CASIDRDRAHEQYF. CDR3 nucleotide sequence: TGTGCCAGCATCGACCGGGACAGGGCCCACGAGCAGTACTTC.

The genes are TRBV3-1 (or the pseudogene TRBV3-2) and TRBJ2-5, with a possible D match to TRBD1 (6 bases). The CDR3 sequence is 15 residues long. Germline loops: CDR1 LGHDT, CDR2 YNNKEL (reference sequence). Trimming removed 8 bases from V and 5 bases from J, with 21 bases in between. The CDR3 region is CASRMRGSSGETQYF. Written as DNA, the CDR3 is TGTGCCAGCCGGATGAGGGGGAGCTCGGGGGAGACCCAGTACTTC.

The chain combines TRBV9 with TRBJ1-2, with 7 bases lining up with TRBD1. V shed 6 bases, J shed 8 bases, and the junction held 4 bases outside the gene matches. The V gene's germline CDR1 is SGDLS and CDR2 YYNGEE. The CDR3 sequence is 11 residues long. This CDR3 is CASKDRRGYTF. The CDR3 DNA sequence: TGTGCCAGCAAGGACAGGCGCGGCTACACCTTC.

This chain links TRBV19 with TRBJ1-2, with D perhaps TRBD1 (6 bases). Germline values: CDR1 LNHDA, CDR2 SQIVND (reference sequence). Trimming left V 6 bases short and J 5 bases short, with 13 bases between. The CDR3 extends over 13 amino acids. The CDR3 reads CASRTGQSYGYTF. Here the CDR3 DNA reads TGTGCCAGTAGAACAGGACAGTCTTATGGCTACACCTTC.

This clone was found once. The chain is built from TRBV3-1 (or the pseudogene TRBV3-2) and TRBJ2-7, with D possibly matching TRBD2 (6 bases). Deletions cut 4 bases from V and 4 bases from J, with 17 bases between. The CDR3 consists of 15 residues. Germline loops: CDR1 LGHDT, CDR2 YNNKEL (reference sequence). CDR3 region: CASSPAGAGPYEQYF. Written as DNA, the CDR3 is TGTGCCAGCAGCCCTGCCGGTGCGGGGCCTTACGAGCAGTACTTC.

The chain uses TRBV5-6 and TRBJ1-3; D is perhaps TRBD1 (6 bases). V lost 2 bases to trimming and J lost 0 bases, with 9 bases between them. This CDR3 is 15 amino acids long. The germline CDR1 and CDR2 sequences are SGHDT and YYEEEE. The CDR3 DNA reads TGTGCCAGCAGCTTCAGGGGAACCTCTGGAAACACCATATATTTT. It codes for CASSFRGTSGNTIYF.

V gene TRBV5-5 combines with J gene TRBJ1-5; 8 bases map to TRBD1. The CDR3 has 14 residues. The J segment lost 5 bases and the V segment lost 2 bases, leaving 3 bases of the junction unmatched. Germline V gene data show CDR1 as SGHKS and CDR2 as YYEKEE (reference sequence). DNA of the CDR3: TGTGCCAGCAGCTTTCAGACAGGGGATCAGCCCCAGCATTTT. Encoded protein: CASSFQTGDQPQHF.